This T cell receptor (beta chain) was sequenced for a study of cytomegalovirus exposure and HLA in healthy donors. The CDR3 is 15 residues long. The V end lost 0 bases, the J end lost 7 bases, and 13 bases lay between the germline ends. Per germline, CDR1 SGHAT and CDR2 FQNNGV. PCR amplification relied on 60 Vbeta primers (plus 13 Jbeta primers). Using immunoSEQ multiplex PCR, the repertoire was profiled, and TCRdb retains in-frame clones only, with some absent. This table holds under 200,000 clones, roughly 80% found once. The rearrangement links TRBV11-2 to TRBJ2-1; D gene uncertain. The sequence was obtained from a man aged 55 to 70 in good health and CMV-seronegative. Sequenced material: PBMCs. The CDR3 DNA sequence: TGTGCCAGCAGCTTAGATACCCTAGTGGGTAATGAGCAGTTCTTC. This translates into CASSLDTLVGNEQFF.